This record covers a single T cell receptor beta chain. Its specificity is unknown. The sample is drawn from a study of shared clonotypes between healthy human individuals. Study findings and constraints: A reduction in generation probabilities was seen for non-shared clonotypes relative to those shared by all four donors.

Original data processing: ImmunoSEQ output held junction-only sequences without quality scores, so filtering differed. Sequencing was performed with immunoSEQ multiplex PCR; in TCRdb, only in-frame clones are kept and a portion is missing. V and J calls and clone size are as listed in that table; D and trimming were resolved from the DNA. The table shows over a million clones, with around 82% occurring only once. Germline CDR1 is GTSNPN and CDR2 is SVGIG (reference sequence). The ends lost 2 bases at V and 2 bases at J; junction bases unmatched: 3. CDR3 length: 15 residues. This clonotype originated in a man younger than 30 in good health. Some clones in this sample may be carry-over from other donors' samples. Sequenced: memory CD4+ T cells from PBMCs. Subset given: CD45RA-negative fraction. The V and J genes are TRBV30 and TRBJ2-5, with 12 bases lining up with TRBD2. CDR3 protein: CAWSPGLAGQETQYF. The CDR3, as DNA: TGTGCCTGGAGTCCCGGACTAGCGGGACAAGAGACCCAGTACTTC.